This T cell receptor (beta chain) originates from a study of CD8+ T cells in alopecia areata. Study details: It was 6 to 18 months of tofacitinib, and then there were 6 months off drug. Notes on the study in general: The study also sequences resident alphabeta T cells of normal skin in scalp samples.

Alopecia areata patients had lesional scalp punch biopsies and peripheral blood taken from them. RNA, once extracted, was reverse transcribed into cDNA for use as the sequencing template. TCRdb's table, derived via immunoSEQ multiplex PCR, lists solely in-frame clones and lacks some. The table lists over 120,000 clones, roughly half of them singletons. V shed 7 bases, J shed 3 bases, and the junction held 9 bases outside the gene matches. The germline CDR1 and CDR2 sequences are MDHEN and SYDVKM. This CDR3 comprises 14 residues. Comments on this clone: What it recognizes is unknown.

This receptor was taken from a human donor with alopecia areata. The V and J genes are TRBV28 and TRBJ2-7; 7 bases match TRBD1. The sample was CD4+ T cells sorted from blood, taken at week 0. CDR3 sequence reads: CASKAGGKFYEQYF. The CDR3, as DNA: TGTGCCAGCAAAGCAGGGGGTAAATTCTACGAGCAGTACTTC.